The clone carrying this T cell receptor (beta chain) was picked up a small number of times. CDR1 LNHDA and CDR2 SQIVND come from the germline V gene (reference sequence). With 4 bases removed from V and 2 bases from J, the gap between germline ends came to 16 bases. This CDR3 spans 16 amino acids. Construction of the TCR beta libraries employed iRepertoire HTBI primers in conjunction with Arm-PCR of CDR3 regions. Using its own MiXCR run on the multiplex PCR reads, TCRdb lists one record per CDR3 protein. There are about 540,000 distinct CDR3 sequences in the sample; approximately 13% occur only once, and 8.5% to 10% lies in the top ten. This specimen belongs to a study of regulatory T cells in long-lasting Graves disease. Documented time point: newly diagnosed GD, antithyroid drugs for less than 3 months. Extracted RNA from PBMCs served as the source of the TCR library. This sample was also put to use in a study of T cells in Graves' hyperthyroidism and ophthalmopathy. That report notes: In the first-round RT-PCR of the TCR CDR3, the HTBI primer set was used.

The starting material was peripheral blood mononuclear cells (PBMCs), obtained at new diagnosis, from a patient treated with antithyroid drugs. This chain uses TRBV19 with TRBJ2-3; D not certain. The sequence came from a man aged 30-40 years with Graves disease. CDR3 nucleotides: TGTGCCAGTAGTAAGCAGGCCTCCCTCTACACAGATACGCAGTATTTT. This encodes CASSKQASLYTDTQYF.